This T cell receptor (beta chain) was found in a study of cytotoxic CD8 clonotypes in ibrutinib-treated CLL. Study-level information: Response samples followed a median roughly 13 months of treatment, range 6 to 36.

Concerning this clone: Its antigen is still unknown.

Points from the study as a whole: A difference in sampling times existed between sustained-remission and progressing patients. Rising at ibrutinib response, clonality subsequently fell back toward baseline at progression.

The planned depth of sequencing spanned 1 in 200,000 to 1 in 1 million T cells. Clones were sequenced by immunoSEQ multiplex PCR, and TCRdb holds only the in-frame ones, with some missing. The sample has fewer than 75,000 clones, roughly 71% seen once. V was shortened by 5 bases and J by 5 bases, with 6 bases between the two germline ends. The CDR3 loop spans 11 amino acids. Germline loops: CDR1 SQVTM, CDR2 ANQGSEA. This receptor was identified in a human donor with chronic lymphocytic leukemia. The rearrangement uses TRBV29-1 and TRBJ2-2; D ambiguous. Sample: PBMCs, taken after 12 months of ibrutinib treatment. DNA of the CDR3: TGCAGCGTTACCGGGACCGGGGAGCTGTTTTTT. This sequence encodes CSVTGTGELFF.